A selection of T cell receptor beta chains follows, all from one sample in a study of T cells in tumors after PD-1 blockade. Some clones are missing from TCRdb's copy, which holds only in-frame ones; the method was immunoSEQ multiplex PCR. The repertoire has over 30,000 clones, around 78% of them found once; the top ten carry approximately 38%. Source: PBMCs, taken before anti-PD-1 treatment. The receptors stem from a human donor with basal cell carcinoma. The CDR3 runs from the conserved cysteine through the conserved F or W. D genes are given only for firm matches. Expanded clones get a size class; other rows say once, few or many, or leave the size out.

TRBV5-1	.	TRBJ1-2	.	CASGDGNYGYTF	TGCGCCAGCGGGGACGGGAACTATGGCTACACCTTC
TRBV5-5	TRBD1	TRBJ1-5	.	CASSPDRATNQPQHF	TGTGCCAGCAGCCCGGACAGGGCGACGAATCAGCCCCAGCATTTT
TRBV18	TRBD1	TRBJ1-6	.	CASSASTGGNSPLHF	TGTGCCAGCTCAGCTTCGACAGGGGGCAACTCACCCCTCCACTTT
TRBV2	.	TRBJ1-5	.	CASKREVNQPQHF	TGTGCCAGCAAACGGGAGGTCAATCAGCCCCAGCATTTT
TRBV5-6	.	TRBJ1-1	.	CASSWGGSANTEAFF	TGTGCCAGCAGCTGGGGGGGCAGTGCTAACACTGAAGCTTTCTTT
TRBV2	TRBD2	TRBJ2-1	.	CASRASGGRYNEQFF	TGTGCCAGCAGGGCTAGCGGGGGGCGTTACAATGAGCAGTTCTTC
TRBV4-1	.	TRBJ2-1	.	CASSQGPSPLFNEQFF	TGCGCCAGCAGCCAAGGTCCTAGCCCTTTGTTCAATGAGCAGTTCTTC
TRBV29-1	.	TRBJ1-1	.	CSASRDTEAFF	TGCAGCGCATCCCGGGACACTGAAGCTTTCTTT
TRBV2	TRBD1	TRBJ1-4	once	CASSRQGSSNEKLFF	TGTGCCAGCAGCAGACAGGGGTCTTCTAATGAAAAACTGTTTTTT
TRBV9	TRBD2	TRBJ2-1	.	CASSVGAGGAINEQFF	TGTGCCAGCAGCGTAGGGGCGGGGGGGGCTATCAATGAGCAGTTCTTC
TRBV2	TRBD1	TRBJ1-6	.	CASSETGQDNSPLHF	TGTGCCAGCAGTGAGACGGGACAGGATAATTCGCCCCTCCACTTT
TRBV7-2	.	TRBJ2-3	once	CASSPRTYRTDTQYF	TGTGCCAGCAGCCCCCGGACCTATCGGACAGATACGCAGTATTTT
TRBV10-3	TRBD1	TRBJ1-1	.	CAISESMGTGLNTEAFF	TGTGCCATCAGTGAGTCGATGGGGACAGGGTTGAACACTGAAGCTTTCTTT
TRBV7-6	.	TRBJ1-5	few	CASSLARRGAQHF	TGTGCCAGCAGCTTAGCCAGGCGAGGGGCCCAGCATTTT
TRBV15	.	TRBJ1-4	.	CATSRDFPGRATNEKLFF	TGTGCCACCAGCAGAGATTTCCCTGGACGAGCAACTAATGAAAAACTGTTTTTT
TRBV6-5	.	TRBJ2-5	.	CASSSISVGILETQYF	TGTGCCAGCAGTTCCATCTCGGTAGGGATACTGGAGACCCAGTACTTC
TRBV7-8	TRBD1	TRBJ1-1	few	CASSSFRDRVNTEAFF	TGTGCCAGCAGCTCATTCCGGGACAGGGTGAACACTGAAGCTTTCTTT
TRBV5-1	.	TRBJ2-5	.	CASSPQTGNQETQYF	TGCGCCAGCAGCCCTCAGACAGGTAACCAAGAGACCCAGTACTTC
TRBV4-3	.	TRBJ2-5	.	CASSQDLVRRAQYF	TGCGCCAGCAGCCAAGATCTGGTGCGGAGGGCCCAGTACTTC
TRBV7-2	.	TRBJ1-2	.	CASSSGRLGGGGNGYTF	TGTGCCAGCAGCTCGGGTCGGTTAGGAGGGGGTGGTAATGGCTACACCTTC
TRBV6-5	TRBD1	TRBJ1-5	.	CASSPGQARQPQHF	TGTGCCAGCAGCCCGGGACAGGCCAGGCAGCCCCAGCATTTT
TRBV11-3	.	TRBJ2-2	few	CASKPVGDYTGELFF	TGTGCCAGCAAACCCGTAGGGGATTACACCGGGGAGCTGTTTTTT
TRBV24-1	.	TRBJ2-1	.	CATSVADEQFF	TGTGCCACCAGTGTAGCAGATGAGCAGTTCTTC
TRBV6-5	.	TRBJ1-1	.	CASSSAEGATEAFF	TGTGCCAGCAGTTCAGCCGAAGGAGCTACTGAAGCTTTCTTT
TRBV11-2	TRBD2	TRBJ2-7	.	CASSLELAGGPLIYEQYF	TGTGCCAGCAGCTTAGAACTAGCGGGAGGGCCCCTAATCTACGAGCAGTACTTC
TRBV2	.	TRBJ1-5	.	CASSELRTGNQPQHF	TGTGCCAGCAGTGAACTGAGAACCGGCAATCAGCCCCAGCATTTT
TRBV11-3	TRBD1	TRBJ2-3	.	CASSLDRWDSTTDTQYF	TGTGCCAGCAGCTTAGATCGGTGGGACAGTACGACAGATACGCAGTATTTT
TRBV14	.	TRBJ1-2	.	CASSQVAAYGYTF	TGTGCCAGCAGCCAAGTAGCGGCATATGGCTACACCTTC
TRBV6-6	TRBD1	TRBJ1-2	.	CASSYRDSNYGYTF	TGTGCCAGCAGTTACAGGGACAGTAACTATGGCTACACCTTC
TRBV7-2	.	TRBJ1-2	.	CASSLAGGANYGYTF	TGTGCCAGCAGCTTAGCTGGGGGCGCGAACTATGGCTACACCTTC
TRBV2	.	TRBJ2-7	.	CASSAVGRGGEQYF	TGTGCCAGCAGTGCGGTGGGGCGGGGCGGTGAGCAGTACTTC
TRBV11-2	TRBD1	TRBJ1-5	.	CASSLGTGGAYSNQPQHF	TGTGCCAGCAGCTTAGGGACAGGGGGGGCATATAGCAATCAGCCCCAGCATTTT
TRBV7-3	TRBD1	TRBJ1-6	.	CASSADRDSPLHF	TGTGCCAGCAGCGCCGACAGGGATTCACCCCTCCACTTT
TRBV29-1	.	TRBJ1-3	.	CSARARGSGNTIYF	TGCAGCGCCCGCGCCAGGGGTAGTGGAAACACCATATATTTT
TRBV7-6	TRBD2	TRBJ2-1	.	CASSASGSTYNEQFF	TGTGCCAGCAGCGCAAGCGGGAGTACCTACAATGAGCAGTTCTTC
TRBV7-3	.	TRBJ2-3	.	CASSPDYRDTQYF	TGTGCCAGCAGTCCGGACTACCGGGATACGCAGTATTTT
TRBV10-1	TRBD1	TRBJ2-3	.	CASSGGQGTVDTQYF	TGCGCCAGCAGCGGAGGACAGGGTACGGTAGATACGCAGTATTTT
TRBV7-2	.	TRBJ2-3	.	CASSLFGVLSTDTQYF	TGTGCCAGCAGCTTGTTTGGGGTCCTCAGCACAGATACGCAGTATTTT
TRBV30	.	TRBJ2-7	many	CAWDVGGFYEQYF	TGTGCCTGGGACGTCGGGGGTTTCTACGAGCAGTACTTC
TRBV4-3	.	TRBJ2-7	.	CASSQVGGTVSYEQYF	TGCGCCAGCAGCCAAGTGGGGGGTACGGTATCCTACGAGCAGTACTTC
TRBV25-1	TRBD1	TRBJ2-5	.	CASSGDREIGTQYF	TGTGCCAGCAGTGGAGACAGGGAGATCGGGACCCAGTACTTC
TRBV29-1	TRBD1	TRBJ2-5	.	CSVRDRVQETQYF	TGCAGCGTGCGAGACAGGGTCCAAGAGACCCAGTACTTC
TRBV10-3	.	TRBJ1-3	.	CAISGGRQNSGNTIYF	TGTGCCATCAGCGGAGGACGGCAGAACTCTGGAAACACCATATATTTT
TRBV30	.	TRBJ2-7	.	CAWSPSIGALYEQYF	TGTGCCTGGAGTCCCTCAATAGGGGCCTTATACGAGCAGTACTTC
TRBV9	.	TRBJ2-5	.	CASNQGRSQETQYF	TGTGCCAGCAACCAAGGACGTTCCCAAGAGACCCAGTACTTC
TRBV5-1	.	TRBJ2-7	.	CASSLGVLSYEQYF	TGCGCCAGCAGCTTGGGTGTACTCTCCTACGAGCAGTACTTC
TRBV19	.	TRBJ2-3	.	CASKEAGGTDTQYF	TGTGCCAGTAAGGAAGCGGGCGGCACAGATACGCAGTATTTT